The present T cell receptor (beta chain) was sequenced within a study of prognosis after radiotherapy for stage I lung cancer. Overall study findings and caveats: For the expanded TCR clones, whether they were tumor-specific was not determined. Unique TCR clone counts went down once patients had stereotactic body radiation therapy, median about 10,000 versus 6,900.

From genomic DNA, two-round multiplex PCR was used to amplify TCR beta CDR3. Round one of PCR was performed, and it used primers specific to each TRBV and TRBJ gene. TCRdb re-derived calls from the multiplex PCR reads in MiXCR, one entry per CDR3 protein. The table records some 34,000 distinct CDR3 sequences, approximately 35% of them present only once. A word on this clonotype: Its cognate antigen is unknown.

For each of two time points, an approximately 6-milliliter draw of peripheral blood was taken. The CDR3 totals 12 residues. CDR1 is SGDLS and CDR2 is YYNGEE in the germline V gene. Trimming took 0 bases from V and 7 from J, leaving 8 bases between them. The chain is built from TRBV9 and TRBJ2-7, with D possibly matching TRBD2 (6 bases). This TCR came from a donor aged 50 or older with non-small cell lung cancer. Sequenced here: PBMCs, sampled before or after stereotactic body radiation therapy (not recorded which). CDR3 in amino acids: CASSVGAGEQYF. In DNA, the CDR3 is TGTGCCAGCAGCGTAGGGGCGGGGGAGCAGTACTTC.